One sample yielded the 3 T cell receptor beta chains listed below, sequenced in a study of tumor-infiltrating lymphocytes in primary liver carcinoma. The researchers obtained blood RNA from unsorted whole blood and also extracted germline DNA. The input was approximately 0.45 ug total RNA; TCR beta cDNA was made from it with a constant-region primer. Slightly modified ARM-PCR served as the procedure for the TCR beta libraries. These libraries came from three rounds of nested multiplex PCR. The opening two PCR rounds, around 9 cycles each, paired TRBV1-TRBV30 forward primers with a C-beta reverse primer. TCRdb ran MiXCR on the multiplex PCR reads and lists one entry per CDR3 protein. The top ten hold roughly 9% of the sample, which has approximately 300,000 distinct CDR3 sequences, over 55% seen once. Input material: peripheral blood. The receptors stem from a man aged 35-49 years with primary liver carcinoma and hepatitis B virus infection.

As for this clonotype: Possible read error: a much larger clone is one base away. The chain couples TRBV6-5 to TRBJ2-1, with 10 bases fitting TRBD2. The germline gives CDR1 MNHEY, CDR2 SVGAGI. The CDR3 sequence is 15 residues long. This CDR3 reads CASSLLAGVSNEHFF. The CDR3, as DNA: TGTGCCAGCAGTTTGCTAGCGGGAGTGTCCAATGAGCACTTCTTC.

V and J are TRBV28 and TRBJ1-2, with TRBD1 matching 8 bases. The germline CDR1 and CDR2 sequences are MDHEN and SYDVKM. The CDR3 length is 13 residues. With V trimmed by 7 bases and J by 7 bases, 8 bases remained unmatched. The CDR3 DNA sequence: TGTGCCAGCACAACTTCAGGGGGCCTTGGCTACACCTTC. Translated, it gives CASTTSGGLGYTF.

This clonotype came up once. A much larger clone lies a single base off, so this may be a read error. This chain uses TRBV6-5 with TRBJ2-2; possible D gene TRBD2, 6 bases. Looked up from germline, CDR1 is MNHEY and CDR2 is SVGAGI. The CDR3 has 17 residues. V lost 4 bases and J lost 4, with 19 bases in between. The CDR3 DNA sequence: TGTGCCAGCAGTTTTGCGGGGCATAGTGGATCCACCGGGGAGCTGTTTTTT. Protein product: CASSFAGHSGSTGELFF.